The present T cell receptor beta chain was sequenced within a study of control samples from healthy donors and cancer patients. TCRdb keeps only in-frame clones here, not all; method: immunoSEQ multiplex PCR. Of about 130,000 clones in the sample, 75% to 95% were seen once. CDR3 length: 14 amino acids. Trimming shortened V by 1 base and J by 1 base, and 8 bases separated the two germline ends. Germline assignment: CDR1 SGHRS and CDR2 YFSETQ. V usage is TRBV5-1 and J usage is TRBJ2-5; D gene ambiguous. The TCR comes from a man younger than 35 in good health. Input material: blood. The CDR3 sequence: CASSLFSPQETQYF. The DNA for the CDR3 is TGCGCCAGCAGCTTGTTTAGCCCCCAAGAGACCCAGTACTTC.